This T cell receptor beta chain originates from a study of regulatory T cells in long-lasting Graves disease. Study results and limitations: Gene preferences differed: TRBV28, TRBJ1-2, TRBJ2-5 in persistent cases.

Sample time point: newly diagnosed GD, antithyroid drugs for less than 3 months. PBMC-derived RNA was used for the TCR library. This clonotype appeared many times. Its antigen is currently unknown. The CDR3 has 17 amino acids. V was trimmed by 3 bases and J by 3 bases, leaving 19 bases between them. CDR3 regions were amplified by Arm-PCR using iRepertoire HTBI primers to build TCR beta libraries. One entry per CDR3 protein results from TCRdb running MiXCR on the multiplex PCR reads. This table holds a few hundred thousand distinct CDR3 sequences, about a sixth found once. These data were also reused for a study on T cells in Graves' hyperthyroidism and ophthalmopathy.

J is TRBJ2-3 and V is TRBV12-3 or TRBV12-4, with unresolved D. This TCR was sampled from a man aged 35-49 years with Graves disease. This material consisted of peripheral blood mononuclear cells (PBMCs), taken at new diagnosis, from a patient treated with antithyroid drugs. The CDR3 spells CASSFLNTGLYTDTQYF. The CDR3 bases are TGTGCCAGCAGTTTCCTCAACACGGGCCTTTATACAGATACGCAGTATTTT.